The clone carrying this T cell receptor (beta chain) has just a few counts. The data stem from a study of immune characterization of retroperitoneal liposarcoma. TCRdb redid the calling of the PCR reads with MiXCR, one entry per CDR3 protein. The sample carries approximately 9,600 distinct CDR3 sequences, 25% to 30% recorded once. This receptor was identified in a male donor with retroperitoneal liposarcoma. Material: tumor tissue.

CDR3 in amino acids: CASNPGQINNEQYF. The CDR3 DNA follows: TGTGCCAGCAACCCGGGACAGATAAACAATGAGCAGTACTTC. This chain links TRBV28 with TRBJ2-5, with 7 bases lining up with TRBD1. After removal of 7 bases from V and 11 bases from J, the junction contained 16 bases not matched to a gene. The CDR3 length is 14 residues. Germline V CDR1 and CDR2: MDHEN, SYDVKM.